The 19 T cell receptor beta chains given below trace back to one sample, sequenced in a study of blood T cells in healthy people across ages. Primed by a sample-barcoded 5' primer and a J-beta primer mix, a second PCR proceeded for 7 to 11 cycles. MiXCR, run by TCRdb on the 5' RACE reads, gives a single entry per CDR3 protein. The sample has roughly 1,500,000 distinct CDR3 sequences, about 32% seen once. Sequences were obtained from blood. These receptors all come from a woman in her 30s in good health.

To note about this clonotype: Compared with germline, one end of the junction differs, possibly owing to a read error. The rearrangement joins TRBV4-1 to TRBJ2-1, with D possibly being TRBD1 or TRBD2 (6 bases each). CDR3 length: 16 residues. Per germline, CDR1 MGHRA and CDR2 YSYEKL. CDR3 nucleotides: TGCGCCAGCAGCCAAGAAGGGGGAGGCTCCTACAATGGGCAGTTCTTC. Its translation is CASSQEGGGSYNGQFF.

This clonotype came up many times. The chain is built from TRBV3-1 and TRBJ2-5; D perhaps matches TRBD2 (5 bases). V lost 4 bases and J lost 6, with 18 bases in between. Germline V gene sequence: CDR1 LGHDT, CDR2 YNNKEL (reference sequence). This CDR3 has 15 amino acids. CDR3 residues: CASSPFDASSQTQYF. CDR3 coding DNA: TGTGCCAGCAGCCCCTTTGATGCTAGCTCCCAGACCCAGTACTTC.

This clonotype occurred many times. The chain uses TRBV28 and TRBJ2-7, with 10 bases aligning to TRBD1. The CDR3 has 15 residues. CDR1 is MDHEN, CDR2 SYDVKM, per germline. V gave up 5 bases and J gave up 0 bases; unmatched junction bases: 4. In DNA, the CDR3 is TGTGCCAGCAGTAGCCGGGACAGGGGCTCCTACGAGCAGTACTTC. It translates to CASSSRDRGSYEQYF. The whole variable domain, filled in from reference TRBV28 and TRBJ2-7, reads DVKVTQSSRYLVKRTGEKVFLECVQDMDHENMFWYRQDPGLGLRLIYFSYDVKMKEKGDIPEGYSVSREKKERFSLILESASTNQTSMYLCASSSRDRGSYEQYFGPGTRLTVT.

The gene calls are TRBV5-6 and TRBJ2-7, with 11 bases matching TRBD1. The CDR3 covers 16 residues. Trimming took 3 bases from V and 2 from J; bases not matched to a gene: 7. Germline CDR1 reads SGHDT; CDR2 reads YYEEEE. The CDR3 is CASSSRTGGSAYEQYF. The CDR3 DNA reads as TGTGCCAGCAGCTCAAGGACAGGGGGCAGTGCCTACGAGCAGTACTTC.

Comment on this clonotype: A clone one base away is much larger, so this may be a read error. In DNA, the CDR3 is TGCGCCAGCAGATGTAGCGGAGCCAATGAGCAGTTCTTC. Translation gives CASRCSGANEQFF. The chain has TRBV5-1 and TRBJ2-1, with D maybe TRBD2 (6 bases). The CDR3 totals 13 residues. In germline, CDR1 is SGHRS, CDR2 YFSETQ. V was pared by 5 bases and J by 6 bases, with 12 bases between.

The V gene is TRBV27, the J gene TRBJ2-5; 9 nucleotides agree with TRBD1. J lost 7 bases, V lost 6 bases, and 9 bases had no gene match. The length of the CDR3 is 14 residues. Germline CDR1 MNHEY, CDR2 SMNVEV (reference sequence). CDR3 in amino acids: CASRPGQGPGTQYF. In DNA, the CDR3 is TGTGCCAGCAGGCCCGGACAGGGGCCGGGGACCCAGTACTTC.

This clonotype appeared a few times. The CDR3 protein is CSVERLAGQETQYF. CDR3 nucleotides: TGCAGCGTTGAGCGACTAGCGGGGCAAGAGACCCAGTACTTC. V gene TRBV29-1 combines with J gene TRBJ2-5; TRBD2 matches at 11 bases. Germline V gene lookup returns CDR1 SQVTM and CDR2 ANQGSEA. The CDR3 contains 14 residues. J gave up 2 bases and V 3 bases, and 2 bases lay outside the gene matches.

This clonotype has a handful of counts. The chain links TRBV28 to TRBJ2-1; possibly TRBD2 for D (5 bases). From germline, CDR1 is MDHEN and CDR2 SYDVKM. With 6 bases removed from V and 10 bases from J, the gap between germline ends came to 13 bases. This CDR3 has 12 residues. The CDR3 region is CASRELSGEQFF. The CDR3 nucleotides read TGTGCCAGCAGAGAATTAAGCGGCGAGCAGTTCTTC.

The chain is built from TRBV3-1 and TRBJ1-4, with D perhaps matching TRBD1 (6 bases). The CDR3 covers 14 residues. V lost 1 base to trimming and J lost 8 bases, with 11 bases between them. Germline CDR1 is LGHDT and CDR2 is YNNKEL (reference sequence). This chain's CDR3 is CASSQARGGEKLFF. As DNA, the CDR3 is TGTGCCAGCAGCCAAGCGCGAGGGGGGGAAAAACTGTTTTTT.

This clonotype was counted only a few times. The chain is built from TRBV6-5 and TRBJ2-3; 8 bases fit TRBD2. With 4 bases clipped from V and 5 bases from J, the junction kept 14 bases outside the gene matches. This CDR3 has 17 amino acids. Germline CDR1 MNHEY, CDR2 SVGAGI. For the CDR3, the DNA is TGTGCCAGCAGTTCCAACCCCCCGGGACTAGTAGGAGATACGCAGTATTTT. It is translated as CASSSNPPGLVGDTQYF.

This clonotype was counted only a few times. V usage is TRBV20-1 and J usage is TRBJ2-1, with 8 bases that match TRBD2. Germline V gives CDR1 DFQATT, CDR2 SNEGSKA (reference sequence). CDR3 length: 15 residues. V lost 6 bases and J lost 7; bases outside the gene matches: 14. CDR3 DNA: TGCAGTGCATCCCCTGCGCGGGGGGTATCGAATGAGCAGTTCTTC. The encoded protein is CSASPARGVSNEQFF.

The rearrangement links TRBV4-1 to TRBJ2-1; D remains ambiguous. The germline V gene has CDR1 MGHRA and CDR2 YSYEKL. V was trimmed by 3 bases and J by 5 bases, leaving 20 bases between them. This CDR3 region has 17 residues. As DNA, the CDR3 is TGCGCCAGCAGCCATCTTCCTGGAAGTTTGTCGGACAATGAGCAGTTCTTC. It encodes CASSHLPGSLSDNEQFF.

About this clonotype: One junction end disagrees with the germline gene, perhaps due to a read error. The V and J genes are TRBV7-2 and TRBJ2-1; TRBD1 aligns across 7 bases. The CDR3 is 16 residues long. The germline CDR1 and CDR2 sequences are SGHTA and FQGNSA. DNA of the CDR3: TGTGCCAGCAGCCCTTGGAAGGGGGCCCGCTACAAGGAGCAGTTCTTC. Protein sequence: CASSPWKGARYKEQFF.

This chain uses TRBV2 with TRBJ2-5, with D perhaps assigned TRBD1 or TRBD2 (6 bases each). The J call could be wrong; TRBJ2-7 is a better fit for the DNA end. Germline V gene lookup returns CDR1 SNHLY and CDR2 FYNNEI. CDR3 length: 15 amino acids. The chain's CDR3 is CASSEARYGGTEQYF. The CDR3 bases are TGTGCCAGCAGTGAAGCGCGGTACGGGGGCACCGAGCAGTACTTC.

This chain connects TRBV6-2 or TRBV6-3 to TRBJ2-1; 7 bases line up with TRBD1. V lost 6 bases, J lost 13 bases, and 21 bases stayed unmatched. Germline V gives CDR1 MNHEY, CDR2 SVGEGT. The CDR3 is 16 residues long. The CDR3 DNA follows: TGTGCCAGCAGACACACAGGGGTAGGTGGAAGAGAGACCCAGTTCTTC. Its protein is CASRHTGVGGRETQFF.

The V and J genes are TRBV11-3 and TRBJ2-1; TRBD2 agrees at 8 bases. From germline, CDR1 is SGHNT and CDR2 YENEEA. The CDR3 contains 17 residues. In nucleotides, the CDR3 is TGTGCTAGTGGTTTGGACGGGACTAGTTTTTGGGTAAATGAGCAGTTCTTC. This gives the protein CASGLDGTSFWVNEQFF.

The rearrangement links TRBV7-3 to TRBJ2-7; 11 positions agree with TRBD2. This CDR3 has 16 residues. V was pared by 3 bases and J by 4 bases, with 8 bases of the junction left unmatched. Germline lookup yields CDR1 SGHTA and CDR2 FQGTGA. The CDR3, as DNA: TGTGCCAGCAGCTTTAGCGGGGGGGCTATTATTTACGAGCAGTACTTC. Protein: CASSFSGGAIIYEQYF.

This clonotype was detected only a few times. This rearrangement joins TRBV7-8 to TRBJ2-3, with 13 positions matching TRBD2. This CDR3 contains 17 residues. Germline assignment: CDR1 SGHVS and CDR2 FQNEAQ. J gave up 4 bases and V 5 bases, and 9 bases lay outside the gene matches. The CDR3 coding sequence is TGTGCCAGCAGCCCAGGACTAGCGGGAGAATTCGCAGATACGCAGTATTTT. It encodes CASSPGLAGEFADTQYF.

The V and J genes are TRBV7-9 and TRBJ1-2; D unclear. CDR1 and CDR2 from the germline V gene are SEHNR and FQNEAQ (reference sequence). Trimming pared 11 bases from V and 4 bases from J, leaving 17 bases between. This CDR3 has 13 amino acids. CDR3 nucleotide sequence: TGTGCCGGGGTAAACCCTATAGGCTATGGCTACACCTTC. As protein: CAGVNPIGYGYTF.